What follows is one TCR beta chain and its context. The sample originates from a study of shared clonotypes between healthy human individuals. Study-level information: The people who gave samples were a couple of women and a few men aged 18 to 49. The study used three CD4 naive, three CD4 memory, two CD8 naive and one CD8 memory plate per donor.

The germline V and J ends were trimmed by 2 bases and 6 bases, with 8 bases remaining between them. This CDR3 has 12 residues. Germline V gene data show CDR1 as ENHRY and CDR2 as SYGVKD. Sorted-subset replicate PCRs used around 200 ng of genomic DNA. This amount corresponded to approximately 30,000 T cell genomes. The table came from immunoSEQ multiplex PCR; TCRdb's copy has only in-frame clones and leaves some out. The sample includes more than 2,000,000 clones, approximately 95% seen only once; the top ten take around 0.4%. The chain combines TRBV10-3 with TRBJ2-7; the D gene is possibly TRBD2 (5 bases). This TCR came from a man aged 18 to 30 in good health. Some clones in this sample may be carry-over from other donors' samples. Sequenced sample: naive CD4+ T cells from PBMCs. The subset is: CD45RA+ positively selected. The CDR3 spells CAISERDLEQYF. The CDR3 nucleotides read TGTGCCATCAGTGAGCGGGATCTCGAGCAGTACTTC.